The 11 T cell receptor beta chains below were found in one sample sequenced in a study of shared clonotypes between healthy human individuals. Clones were sequenced by immunoSEQ multiplex PCR, and TCRdb holds only the in-frame ones, with some missing. The sample holds 2 million to 2.5 million clones, just under 95% seen once. Specimen: naive CD4+ T cells from PBMCs. This sample's subset: CD45RA+ positively selected. Source of these receptors: a man in his late teens or twenties in good health. Some clones in this sample may be carry-over from other donors' samples.

DNA of the CDR3: TGTGCCAGCACCTCAGGGGGTTATGAAAAACTGTTTTTT. Protein product: CASTSGGYEKLFF. V gene TRBV6-5 combines with J gene TRBJ1-4; 7 bases line up with TRBD1. Germline CDR1 reads MNHEY; CDR2 reads SVGAGI. The CDR3 extends over 13 amino acids. J was trimmed by 6 bases and V by 7 bases; bases with no gene match: 5.

The chain carries TRBV28 and TRBJ2-7; TRBD2 matches 13 bases. This CDR3 is built from 17 residues. Germline-derived CDR1 and CDR2 are MDHEN and SYDVKM. The trim removed 10 bases at V and 2 bases at J, leaving 14 bases unmatched. CDR3 in amino acids: CATSSGLAGVGAYEQYF. The CDR3 coding sequence is TGTGCCACCAGCTCCGGACTAGCGGGAGTGGGGGCCTACGAGCAGTACTTC.

This chain links TRBV7-9 with TRBJ2-1; TRBD2 is a possible D gene (5 bases). The V gene lost 5 bases and the J gene lost 8 bases, with 13 bases spanning the gap. The CDR3 extends over 13 amino acids. The germline V gene has CDR1 SEHNR and CDR2 FQNEAQ (reference sequence). The CDR3 here is CASSRTGGYEQFF. For the CDR3, the DNA is TGTGCCAGCAGCAGGACCGGAGGTTATGAGCAGTTCTTC. Full variable domain (remainder filled in from reference TRBV7-9 and TRBJ2-1): DTGVSQNPRHKITKRGQNVTFRCDPISEHNRLYWYRQTLGQGPEFLTYFQNEAQLEKSRLLSDRFSAERPKGSFSTLEIQRTEQGDSAMYLCASSRTGGYEQFFGPGTRLTVL.

The chain has TRBV7-9 and TRBJ1-1, with a possible D match to TRBD1 (5 bases). Germline lookup yields CDR1 SEHNR and CDR2 FQNEAQ (reference sequence). The CDR3 is 15 residues long. Trimming pared 2 bases from V and 6 bases from J, leaving 16 bases between. CDR3 coding DNA: TGTGCCAGCAGCTTACTTACTGGGGGTCGCGCTGAAGCTTTCTTT. It is translated as CASSLLTGGRAEAFF.

This chain links TRBV29-1 with TRBJ2-3, with 8 bases that match TRBD2. The CDR3 has 15 amino acids. CDR1 and CDR2 (germline): SQVTM, ANQGSEA. V gave up 5 bases and J gave up 0 bases; unmatched junction bases: 7. DNA for the CDR3: TGCAGCGTTTGTTCGGCTAGCGGGAGCACAGATACGCAGTATTTT. It is translated as CSVCSASGSTDTQYF.

The V gene is TRBV20-1, the J gene TRBJ1-2; TRBD1 is a possible D gene (5 bases). Germline values: CDR1 DFQATT, CDR2 SNEGSKA (reference sequence). The CDR3 contains 8 residues. As DNA, the CDR3 is TGCAGGGGGGGTACGGGGACCTTC. Translated, it gives CRGGTGTF.

The rearrangement links TRBV6-6 to TRBJ1-5; TRBD1 matches at 7 bases. CDR1 is MNHNY, CDR2 SVGAGI, per germline (reference sequence). The trim removed 5 bases at V and 7 bases at J, leaving 5 bases unmatched. The CDR3 is made up of 13 amino acids. The CDR3 DNA sequence: TGTGCCAGCAGTGACAGGGAAGAACAGCCCCAGCATTTT. It specifies CASSDREEQPQHF.

The chain recombines TRBV7-6 with TRBJ2-1; 9 bases align to TRBD2. V was clipped by 7 bases and J by 8 bases; unmatched bases: 12. There are 15 residues in the CDR3. Germline V lookup: CDR1 SGHVS, CDR2 FNYEAQ. In DNA form, the CDR3 reads TGTGCCAGCACCCAACGAGCGGGAGGTGGGGATGAGCAGTTCTTC. This translates into CASTQRAGGGDEQFF.

This chain uses TRBV29-1 with TRBJ2-2; possibly TRBD1 for D (7 bases). Germline CDR1 is SQVTM and CDR2 is ANQGSEA. This CDR3 is 13 amino acids long. V lost 7 bases and J lost 6, with 15 bases in between. The CDR3 is CSGGDSSPGELFF. The CDR3 bases are TGCAGCGGGGGGGACAGTTCCCCCGGGGAGCTGTTTTTT.

The rearrangement joins TRBV28 to TRBJ1-2, with D possibly being TRBD1 (5 bases). The CDR3 totals 13 residues. Per germline, CDR1 MDHEN and CDR2 SYDVKM. V lost 6 bases and J 0 bases, leaving 8 bases between the germline ends. The CDR3 nucleotides are TGTGCCAGCAGACCGACAGCTAACTATGGCTACACCTTC. Its protein is CASRPTANYGYTF.

The chain employs TRBV28 and TRBJ2-5; a possible D gene is TRBD1 (6 bases). Germline V lookup: CDR1 MDHEN, CDR2 SYDVKM. The CDR3 is made up of 13 amino acids. With 8 bases removed from V and 5 bases from J, the gap between germline ends came to 15 bases. The CDR3: CASYKQGHETQYF. CDR3 coding DNA: TGTGCCAGCTACAAACAGGGTCACGAGACCCAGTACTTC.